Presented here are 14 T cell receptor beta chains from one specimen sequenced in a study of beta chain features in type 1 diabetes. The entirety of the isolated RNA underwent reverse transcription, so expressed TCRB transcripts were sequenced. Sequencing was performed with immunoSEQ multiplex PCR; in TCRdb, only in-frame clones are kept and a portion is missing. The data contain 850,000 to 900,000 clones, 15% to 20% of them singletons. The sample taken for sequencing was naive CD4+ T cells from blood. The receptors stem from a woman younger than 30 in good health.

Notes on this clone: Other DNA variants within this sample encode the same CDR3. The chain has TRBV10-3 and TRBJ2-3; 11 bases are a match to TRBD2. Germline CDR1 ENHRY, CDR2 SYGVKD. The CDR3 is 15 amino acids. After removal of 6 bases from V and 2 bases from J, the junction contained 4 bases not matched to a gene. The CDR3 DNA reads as TGTGCCATCAGAGCGACTAGCGGGGACACAGATACGCAGTATTTT. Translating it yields CAIRATSGDTDTQYF.

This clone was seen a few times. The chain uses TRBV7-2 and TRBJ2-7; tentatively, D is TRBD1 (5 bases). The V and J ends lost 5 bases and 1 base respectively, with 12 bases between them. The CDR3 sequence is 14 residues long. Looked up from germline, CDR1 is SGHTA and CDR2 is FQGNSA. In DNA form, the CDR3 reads TGTGCCAGCAGCCCCCAGGGAAGTTCCTACGAGCAGTACTTC. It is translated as CASSPQGSSYEQYF.

The CDR3 reads CASSPGTGGDQPQHF. The CDR3 nucleotides read TGTGCCAGCAGTCCCGGGACAGGGGGCGATCAGCCCCAGCATTTT. The chain carries TRBV27 and TRBJ1-5, with 12 bases matching TRBD1. The CDR3 loop spans 15 amino acids. J lost 5 bases, V lost 5 bases, and 4 bases had no gene match. Germline V CDR1 and CDR2: MNHEY, SMNVEV (reference sequence).

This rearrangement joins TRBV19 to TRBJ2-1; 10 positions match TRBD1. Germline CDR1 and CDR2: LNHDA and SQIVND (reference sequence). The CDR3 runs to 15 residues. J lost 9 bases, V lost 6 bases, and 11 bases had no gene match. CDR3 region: CASSRDRGRGAEQFF. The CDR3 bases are TGTGCCAGTAGCCGAGACAGGGGGCGAGGTGCTGAGCAGTTCTTC.

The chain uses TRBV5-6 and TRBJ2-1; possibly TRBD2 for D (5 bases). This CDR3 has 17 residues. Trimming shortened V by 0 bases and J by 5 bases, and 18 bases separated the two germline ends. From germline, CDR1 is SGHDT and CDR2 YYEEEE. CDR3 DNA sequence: TGTGCCAGCAGCTTGGAGGTCGGACTTCCAACCAACAATGAGCAGTTCTTC. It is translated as CASSLEVGLPTNNEQFF. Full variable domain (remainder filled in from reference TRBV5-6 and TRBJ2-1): DAGVTQSPTHLIKTRGQQVTLRCSPKSGHDTVSWYQQALGQGPQFIFQYYEEEERQRGNFPDRFSGHQFPNYSSELNVNALLLGDSALYLCASSLEVGLPTNNEQFFGPGTRLTVL.

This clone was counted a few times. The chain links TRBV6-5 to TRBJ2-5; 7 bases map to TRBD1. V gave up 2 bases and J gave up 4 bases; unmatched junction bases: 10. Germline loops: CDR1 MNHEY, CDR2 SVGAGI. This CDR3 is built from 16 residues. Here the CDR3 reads CASSYREGWTGETQYF. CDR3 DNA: TGTGCCAGCAGTTACAGGGAAGGCTGGACAGGAGAGACCCAGTACTTC.

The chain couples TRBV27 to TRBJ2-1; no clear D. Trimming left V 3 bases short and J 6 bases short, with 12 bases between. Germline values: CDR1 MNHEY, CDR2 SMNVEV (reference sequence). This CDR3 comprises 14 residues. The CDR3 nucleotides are TGTGCCAGCAGTTTGAGACACAGTATCAATGAGCAGTTCTTC. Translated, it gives CASSLRHSINEQFF.

Written as DNA, the CDR3 is TGTGCCAGCAGCGTAGGGCTAGCGGGAGGTGGGTCATCGGAGACCCAGTACTTC. It codes for CASSVGLAGGGSSETQYF. The chain couples TRBV9 to TRBJ2-5, with 11 bases fitting TRBD2. After removal of 0 bases from V and 5 bases from J, the junction contained 12 bases not matched to a gene. Germline V lookup: CDR1 SGDLS, CDR2 YYNGEE. The CDR3 runs 18 residues.

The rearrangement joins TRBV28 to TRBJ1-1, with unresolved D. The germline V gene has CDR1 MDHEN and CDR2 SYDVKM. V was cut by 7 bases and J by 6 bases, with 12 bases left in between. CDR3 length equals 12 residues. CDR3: CASTMGGSEAFF. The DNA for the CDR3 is TGTGCCAGCACCATGGGAGGATCTGAAGCTTTCTTT.

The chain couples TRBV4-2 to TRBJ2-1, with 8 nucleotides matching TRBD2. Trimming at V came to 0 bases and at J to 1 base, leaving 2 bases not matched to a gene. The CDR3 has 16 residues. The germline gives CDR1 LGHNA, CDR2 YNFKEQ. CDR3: CASSQESGSSYNEQFF. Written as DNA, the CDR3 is TGTGCCAGCAGCCAAGAAAGCGGGAGTTCCTACAATGAGCAGTTCTTC.

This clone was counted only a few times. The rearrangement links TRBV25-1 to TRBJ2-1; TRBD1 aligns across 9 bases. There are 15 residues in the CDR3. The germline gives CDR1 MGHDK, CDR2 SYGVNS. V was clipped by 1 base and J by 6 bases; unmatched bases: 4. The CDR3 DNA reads TGTGCCAGCAGTGAATTAGGGACAGGGATCAATGAGCAGTTCTTC. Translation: CASSELGTGINEQFF.

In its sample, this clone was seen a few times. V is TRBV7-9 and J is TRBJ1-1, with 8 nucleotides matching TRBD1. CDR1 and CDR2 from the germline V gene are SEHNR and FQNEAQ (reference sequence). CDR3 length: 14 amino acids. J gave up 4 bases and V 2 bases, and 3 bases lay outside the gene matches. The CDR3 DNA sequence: TGTGCCAGCAGCTTACAGGGGGCGGCCACTGAAGCTTTCTTT. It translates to CASSLQGAATEAFF.

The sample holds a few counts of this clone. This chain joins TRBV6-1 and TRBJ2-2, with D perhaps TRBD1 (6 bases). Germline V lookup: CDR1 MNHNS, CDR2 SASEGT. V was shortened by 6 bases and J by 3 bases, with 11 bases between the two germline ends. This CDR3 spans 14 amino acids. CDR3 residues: CASRAQGHTGELFF. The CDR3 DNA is TGTGCCAGCAGGGCCCAGGGGCACACCGGGGAGCTGTTTTTT.

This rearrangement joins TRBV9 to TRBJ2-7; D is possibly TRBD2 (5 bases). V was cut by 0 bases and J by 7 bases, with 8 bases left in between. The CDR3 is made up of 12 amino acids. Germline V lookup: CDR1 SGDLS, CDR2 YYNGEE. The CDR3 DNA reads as TGTGCCAGCAGCGTAGAGAGAGGGGAGCAGTACTTC. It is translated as CASSVERGEQYF.